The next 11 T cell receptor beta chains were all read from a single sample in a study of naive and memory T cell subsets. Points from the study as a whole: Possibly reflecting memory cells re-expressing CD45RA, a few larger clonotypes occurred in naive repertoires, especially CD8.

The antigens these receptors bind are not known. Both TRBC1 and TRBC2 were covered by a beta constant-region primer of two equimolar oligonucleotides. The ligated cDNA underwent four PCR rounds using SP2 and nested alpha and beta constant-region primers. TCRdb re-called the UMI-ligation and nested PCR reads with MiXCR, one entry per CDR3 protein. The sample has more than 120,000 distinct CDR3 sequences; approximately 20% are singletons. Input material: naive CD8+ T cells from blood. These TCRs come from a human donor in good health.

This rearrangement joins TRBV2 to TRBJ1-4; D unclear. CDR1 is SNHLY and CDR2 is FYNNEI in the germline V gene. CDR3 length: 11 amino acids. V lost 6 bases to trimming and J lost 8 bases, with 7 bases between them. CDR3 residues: CASSLTEKLFF. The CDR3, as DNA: TGTGCCAGCAGCCTGACAGAAAAACTGTTTTTT.

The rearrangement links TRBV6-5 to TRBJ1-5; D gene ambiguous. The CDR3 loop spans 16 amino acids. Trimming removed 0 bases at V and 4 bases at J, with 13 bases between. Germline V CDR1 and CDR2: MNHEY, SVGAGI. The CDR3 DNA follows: TGTGCCAGCAGTTACTCGGCAACCCTTCGTAATCAGCCCCAGCATTTT. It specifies CASSYSATLRNQPQHF.

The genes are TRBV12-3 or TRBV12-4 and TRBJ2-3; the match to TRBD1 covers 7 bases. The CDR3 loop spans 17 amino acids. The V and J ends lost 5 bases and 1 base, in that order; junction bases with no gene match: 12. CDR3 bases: TGTGCCAGCAGTGCTTATCCCCCGGGACAGCGCACAGATACGCAGTATTTT. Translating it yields CASSAYPPGQRTDTQYF.

CDR3 DNA sequence: TGCAGTGCTAGGAGTGGGGGATCCTACGAGCAGTACTTC. Translation: CSARSGGSYEQYF. This chain uses TRBV20-1 with TRBJ2-7, with D perhaps matching TRBD1 or TRBD2 (5 bases each). CDR3 length equals 13 residues. CDR1 is DFQATT and CDR2 is SNEGSKA in the germline V gene (reference sequence). V lost 3 bases, J lost 1 base, and 10 bases lay in between.

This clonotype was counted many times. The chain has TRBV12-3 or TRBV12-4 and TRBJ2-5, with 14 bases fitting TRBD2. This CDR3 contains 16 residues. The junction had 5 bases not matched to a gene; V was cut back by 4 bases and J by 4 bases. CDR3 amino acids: CASSWGLAGEGETQYF. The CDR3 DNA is TGTGCCAGCAGTTGGGGACTAGCGGGAGAAGGAGAGACCCAGTACTTC.

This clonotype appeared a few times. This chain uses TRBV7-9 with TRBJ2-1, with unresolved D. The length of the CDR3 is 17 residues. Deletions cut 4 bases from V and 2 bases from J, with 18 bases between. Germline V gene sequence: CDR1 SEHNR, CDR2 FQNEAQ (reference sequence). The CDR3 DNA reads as TGTGCCAGCAGCTCCCCCTCGATTGCCGAAACCTACAATGAGCAGTTCTTC. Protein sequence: CASSSPSIAETYNEQFF. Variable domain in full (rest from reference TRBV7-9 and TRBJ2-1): DTGVSQNPRHKITKRGQNVTFRCDPISEHNRLYWYRQTLGQGPEFLTYFQNEAQLEKSRLLSDRFSAERPKGSFSTLEIQRTEQGDSAMYLCASSSPSIAETYNEQFFGPGTRLTVL.

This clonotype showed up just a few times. This CDR3 reads CASNPTSGWGRETQYF. For the CDR3, the DNA is TGTGCCAGCAACCCGACTAGCGGGTGGGGCCGCGAGACCCAGTACTTC. This chain links TRBV6-1 with TRBJ2-5; 10 bases align to TRBD2. This CDR3 spans 16 amino acids. The trim removed 7 bases at V and 5 bases at J, leaving 13 bases unmatched. Germline CDR1 is MNHNS and CDR2 is SASEGT.

The CDR3 loop is CASSLVQGDYTF. The CDR3 DNA reads TGTGCCAGCAGCTTAGTTCAGGGGGACTACACCTTC. The chain recombines TRBV7-9 with TRBJ1-2; 7 bases are shared with TRBD1. The trim removed 1 base at V and 10 bases at J, leaving 3 bases unmatched. Germline CDR1 is SEHNR and CDR2 is FQNEAQ (reference sequence). The CDR3 is 12 amino acids. The variable domain in full, with the rest retrieved from reference TRBV7-9 and TRBJ1-2, is DTGVSQNPRHKITKRGQNVTFRCDPISEHNRLYWYRQTLGQGPEFLTYFQNEAQLEKSRLLSDRFSAERPKGSFSTLEIQRTEQGDSAMYLCASSLVQGDYTFGSGTRLTVV.

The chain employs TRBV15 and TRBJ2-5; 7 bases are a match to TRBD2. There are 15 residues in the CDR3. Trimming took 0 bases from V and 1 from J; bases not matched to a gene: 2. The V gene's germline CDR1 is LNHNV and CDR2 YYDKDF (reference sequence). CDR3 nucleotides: TGTGCCACCAGCAGAGAGGGGGGGTCCCAAGAGACCCAGTACTTC. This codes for CATSREGGSQETQYF.

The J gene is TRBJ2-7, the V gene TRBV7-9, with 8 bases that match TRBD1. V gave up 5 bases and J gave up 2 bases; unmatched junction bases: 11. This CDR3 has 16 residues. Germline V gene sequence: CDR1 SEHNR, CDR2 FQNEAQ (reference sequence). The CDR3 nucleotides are TGTGCCAGCAGCCGTCCGCTGACAGGGGCTCCCTACGAGCAGTACTTC. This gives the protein CASSRPLTGAPYEQYF.

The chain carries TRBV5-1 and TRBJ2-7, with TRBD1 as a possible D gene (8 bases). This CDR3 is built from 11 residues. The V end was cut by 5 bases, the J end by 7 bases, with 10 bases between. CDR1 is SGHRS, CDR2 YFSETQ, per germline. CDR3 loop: CASRQGGEQYF. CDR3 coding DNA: TGCGCCAGCAGACAGGGGGGGGAGCAGTACTTC.